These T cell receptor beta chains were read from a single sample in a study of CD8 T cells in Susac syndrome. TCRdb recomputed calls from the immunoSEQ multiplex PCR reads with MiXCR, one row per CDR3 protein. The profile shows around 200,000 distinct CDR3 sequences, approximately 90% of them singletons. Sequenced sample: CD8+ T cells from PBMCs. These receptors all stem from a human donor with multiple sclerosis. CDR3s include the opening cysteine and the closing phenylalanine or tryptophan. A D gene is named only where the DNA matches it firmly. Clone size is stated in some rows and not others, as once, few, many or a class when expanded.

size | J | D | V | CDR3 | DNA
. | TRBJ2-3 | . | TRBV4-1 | CASSQTGVWSDTQYF | TGCGCCAGCAGCCAGACGGGAGTTTGGTCAGATACGCAGTATTTT
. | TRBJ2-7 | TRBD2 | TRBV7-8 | CASSDTLAGVIYEQYF | TGTGCCAGCAGCGACACTCTAGCGGGAGTGATCTACGAGCAGTACTTC
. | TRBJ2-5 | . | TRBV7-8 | CASSLVPYQGVQTQYF | TGTGCCAGCAGCTTAGTCCCTTATCAAGGAGTCCAGACCCAGTACTTC
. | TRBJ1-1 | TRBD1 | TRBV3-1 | CASSPWTGINTEAFF | TGTGCCAGCAGCCCATGGACAGGAATTAACACTGAAGCTTTCTTT
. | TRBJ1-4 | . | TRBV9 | CASSVVGGKLFF | TGTGCCAGCAGCGTAGTTGGCGGAAAACTGTTTTTT
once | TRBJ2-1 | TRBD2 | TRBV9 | CASSVELAGGNEQFF | TGTGCCAGCAGCGTAGAATTAGCGGGAGGCAATGAGCAGTTCTTC
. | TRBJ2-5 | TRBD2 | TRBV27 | CASSLAGGNQETQYF | TGTGCCAGCAGTCTAGCGGGAGGAAACCAAGAGACCCAGTACTTC
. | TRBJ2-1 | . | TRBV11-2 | CASSSEDNYNEQFF | TGTGCCAGCAGCTCAGAGGACAACTACAATGAGCAGTTCTTC
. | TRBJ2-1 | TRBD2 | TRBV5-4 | CASSPSGRSHNEQFF | TGTGCCAGCAGCCCTAGCGGGAGATCCCACAATGAGCAGTTCTTC
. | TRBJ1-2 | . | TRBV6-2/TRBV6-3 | CASARSDSNYGYTF | TGTGCCAGCGCCAGGTCGGACAGTAACTATGGCTACACCTTC
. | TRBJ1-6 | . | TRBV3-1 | CASSQDGDRTGDNSPLHF | TGTGCCAGCAGCCAAGACGGGGACCGGACGGGAGATAATTCACCCCTCCACTTT
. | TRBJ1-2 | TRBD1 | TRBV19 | CASRAGTGYGYTF | TGTGCCAGTAGGGCTGGGACAGGTTATGGCTACACCTTC
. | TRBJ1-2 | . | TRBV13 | CASSSTSEGYTF | TGTGCCAGCAGCTCTACATCGGAGGGCTACACCTTC
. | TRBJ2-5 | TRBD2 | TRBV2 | CASSEAGVSTSARRGQETQYF | TGTGCCAGCAGTGAAGCAGGAGTTTCGACTAGCGCGAGAAGGGGGCAAGAGACCCAGTACTTC
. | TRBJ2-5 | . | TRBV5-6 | CASSLAKGERRDVQYF | TGTGCCAGCAGCTTGGCCAAAGGGGAGAGAAGAGATGTCCAGTACTTC
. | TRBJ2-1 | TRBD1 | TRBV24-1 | CATSDPGQLYNEQFF | TGTGCCACCAGTGACCCGGGACAGCTCTACAATGAGCAGTTCTTC
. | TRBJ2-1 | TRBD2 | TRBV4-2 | CASSQDWTSNFQERDNEQFF | TGTGCCAGCAGCCAAGACTGGACTAGCAATTTCCAAGAGAGGGACAATGAGCAGTTCTTC
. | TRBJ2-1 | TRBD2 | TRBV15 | CATSRGGLDRLFF | TGTGCCACCAGCAGAGGGGGACTAGATCGTCTGTTCTTC
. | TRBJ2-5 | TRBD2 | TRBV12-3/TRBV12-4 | CASSPRETSGARLETQYF | TGTGCCAGCAGCCCGCGGGAGACTAGCGGGGCACGGTTGGAGACCCAGTACTTC
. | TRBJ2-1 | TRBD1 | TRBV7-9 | CASGTGATEQFF | TGTGCCAGCGGGACAGGGGCTACTGAGCAGTTCTTC
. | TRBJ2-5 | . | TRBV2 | CASSEPGKTGETQYF | TGTGCCAGCAGTGAACCGGGGAAGACGGGAGAGACCCAGTACTTC
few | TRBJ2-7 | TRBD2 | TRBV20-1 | CSARASGSYEQYF | TGCAGTGCTAGGGCTAGCGGAAGTTACGAGCAGTACTTC
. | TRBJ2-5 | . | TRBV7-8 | CASSLVFGRETQYF | TGTGCCAGCAGCTTAGTATTTGGTCGAGAGACCCAGTACTTC
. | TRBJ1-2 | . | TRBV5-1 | CASSFYPEQNYGYTF | TGCGCCAGCAGCTTTTATCCCGAGCAGAACTATGGCTACACCTTC
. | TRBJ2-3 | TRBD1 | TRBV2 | CASREGASTDTQYF | TGTGCCAGCAGAGAGGGGGCTAGCACAGATACGCAGTATTTT
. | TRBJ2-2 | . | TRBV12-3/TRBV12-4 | CASRRTVNTGELFF | TGTGCCAGCAGAAGGACGGTAAACACCGGGGAGCTGTTTTTT
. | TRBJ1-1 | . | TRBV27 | CASSPPQTGFNTEAFF | TGTGCCAGCAGTCCCCCACAGACAGGCTTTAACACTGAAGCTTTCTTT
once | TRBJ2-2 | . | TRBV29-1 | CSVEIGTGELFF | TGCAGCGTTGAAATTGGGACCGGGGAGCTGTTTTTT
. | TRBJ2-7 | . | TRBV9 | CASSVGSSSYEQYF | TGTGCCAGCAGCGTAGGGTCTAGCTCCTACGAGCAGTACTTC
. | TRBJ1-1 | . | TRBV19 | CASLPPQVRNTEAFF | TGTGCCAGTCTTCCCCCCCAAGTTCGGAACACTGAAGCTTTCTTT
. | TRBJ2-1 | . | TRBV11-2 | CASSLGLGSSYNEQFF | TGTGCCAGCAGCTTAGGACTGGGAAGCTCCTACAATGAGCAGTTCTTC
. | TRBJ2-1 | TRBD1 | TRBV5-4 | CASSLDRNNEQFF | TGTGCCAGCAGCCTGGACAGGAACAATGAGCAGTTCTTC
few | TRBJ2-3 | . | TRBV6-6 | CASSFSGGTDTQYF | TGTGCCAGCAGTTTTAGCGGAGGCACAGATACGCAGTATTTT
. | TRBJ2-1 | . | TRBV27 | CASSSPRSGYNEQFF | TGTGCCAGCAGTTCGCCCCGAAGCGGCTACAATGAGCAGTTCTTC
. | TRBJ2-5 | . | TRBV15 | CATSFDASETQYF | TGTGCCACCAGCTTCGACGCATCGGAGACCCAGTACTTC
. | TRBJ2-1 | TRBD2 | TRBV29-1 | CSVDPWVAGQEGEQFF | TGCAGCGTCGACCCCTGGGTAGCGGGGCAAGAAGGCGAGCAGTTCTTC
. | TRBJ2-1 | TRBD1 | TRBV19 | CASSSERTGLDEQFF | TGTGCCAGTAGTTCCGAGCGGACAGGGTTGGATGAGCAGTTCTTC
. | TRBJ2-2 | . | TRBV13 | CASSLLNDLANTGELFF | TGTGCCAGCAGTTTATTAAACGACCTCGCGAACACCGGGGAGCTGTTTTTT
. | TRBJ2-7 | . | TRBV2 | CASSREGRFEQYF | TGTGCCAGCAGCCGTGAGGGACGTTTCGAGCAGTACTTC
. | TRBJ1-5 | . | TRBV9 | CASSITDSSNQPQHF | TGTGCCAGCAGTATTACAGACAGCAGCAATCAGCCCCAGCATTTT
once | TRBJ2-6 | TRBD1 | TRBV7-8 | CASSSDRRQGRYTGANVLTF | TGTGCCAGCAGCTCTGACCGACGACAGGGGAGGTATACTGGGGCCAACGTCCTGACTTTC
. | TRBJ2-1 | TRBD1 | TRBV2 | CASIAGQGFFNEQFF | TGTGCCAGCATCGCGGGACAGGGATTTTTCAATGAGCAGTTCTTC
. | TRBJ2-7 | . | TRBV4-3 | CASSQDVIATYEQYF | TGCGCCAGCAGCCAAGATGTTATCGCTACCTACGAGCAGTACTTC